This TCR beta chain came from a study of shared clonotypes between healthy human individuals. General observations from the study: Generally, estimated richness proved larger in naive subsets than it did in memory subsets. The researchers took only blood, and tissue repertoires probably look different. The generation probabilities recorded for non-shared clonotypes fell below those of clonotypes shared by all four donors.

The CDR3 is made up of 10 amino acids. The V end was cut by 6 bases, the J end by 13 bases, with 13 bases between. CDR1 is MDHEN and CDR2 is SYDVKM in the germline V gene. TCRdb's table, derived via immunoSEQ multiplex PCR, lists solely in-frame clones and lacks some. The sample lists about 690,000 clones; 90% were seen once. Turning to this clone: Its antigen is not identified.

Material for sequencing was memory CD8+ T cells from PBMCs. Subset specified: CD45RO+ cells pooled with CCR7-negative TemRA cells. The chain links TRBV28 to TRBJ2-7, with D possibly matching TRBD2 (5 bases). This clonotype originated in a man aged 18 to 30 in good health. Some clones in this sample may be carry-over from other donors' samples. The CDR3 bases are TGTGCCAGCAGCCGGGGAGTAGTATACTTC. The encoded protein is CASSRGVVYF.